The 25 T cell receptor beta chains reported below all come from one sample, sequenced in a study of blood T cell repertoires in COVID-19. Sequencing used immunoSEQ multiplex PCR; TCRdb keeps in-frame clones, though not all of them. The table has 190,000 or so clones, around 82% seen once. The sample consisted of PBMCs or T cells enriched from blood (not recorded which). The origin of the receptors is a man aged 35 to 55 who had recovered from COVID-19.

A remark on this clone: The same CDR3 arises from other DNA sequences in this sample as well. This sequence joins TRBV5-1 and TRBJ2-5; D perhaps matches TRBD1 (5 bases). Germline V gene data show CDR1 as SGHRS and CDR2 as YFSETQ. The CDR3 runs to 12 residues. V was trimmed by 2 bases and J by 9 bases, leaving 11 bases between them. CDR3 loop: CASSFPQGAQYF. The CDR3 region has the DNA TGCGCCAGCAGCTTTCCTCAAGGGGCCCAGTACTTC.

This clone occurred a few times. V gene TRBV6-5 combines with J gene TRBJ2-1; possibly TRBD1 for D (5 bases). This CDR3 has 15 residues. Deletions cut 4 bases from V and 5 bases from J, with 15 bases between. In germline, CDR1 is MNHEY, CDR2 SVGAGI. The chain's CDR3 is CASSSSQGNHNEQFF. In DNA, the CDR3 is TGTGCCAGCAGTTCCTCGCAGGGTAACCACAATGAGCAGTTCTTC.

J is TRBJ2-7 and V is TRBV5-5; D perhaps matches TRBD2 (5 bases). CDR3 size: 14 residues. Germline V gene lookup returns CDR1 SGHKS and CDR2 YYEKEE (reference sequence). V lost 0 bases to trimming and J lost 4 bases, with 11 bases between them. CDR3 bases: TGTGCCAGCAGCTTGGACGGGGTATGGTACGAGCAGTACTTC. Its protein is CASSLDGVWYEQYF.

The chain is built from TRBV11-2 and TRBJ1-1; maybe TRBD1 (6 bases). The CDR3 loop spans 15 amino acids. Germline CDR1 and CDR2: SGHAT and FQNNGV. The V gene lost 0 bases and the J gene lost 5 bases, with 13 bases spanning the gap. The CDR3 here is CASSLDRGSWTEAFF. DNA for the CDR3: TGTGCCAGCAGCTTAGACAGGGGATCTTGGACTGAAGCTTTCTTT.

J is TRBJ1-6 and V is TRBV5-8; D not certain. Trimming took 0 bases from V and 3 from J, leaving 7 bases between them. CDR1 is SGHTS, CDR2 YDEGEE, per germline. The CDR3 is 15 amino acids. In DNA, the CDR3 is TGTGCCAGCAGCTTGGGCGGCAGCTATAATTCACCCCTCCACTTT. It translates to CASSLGGSYNSPLHF.

This clone was picked up one time. V gene TRBV4-2 combines with J gene TRBJ2-7; the match to TRBD2 covers 11 bases. Germline V gives CDR1 LGHNA, CDR2 YNFKEQ. This CDR3 region has 16 residues. V shed 4 bases and J 2 bases; nucleotides not matched to a gene: 7. In DNA form, the CDR3 reads TGTGCCAGCAGCCTTCAACCGGGACTAGCGGCCTACGAGCAGTACTTC. This translates into CASSLQPGLAAYEQYF.

V is TRBV4-1 and J is TRBJ1-2; the match to TRBD1 covers 8 bases. The germline CDR1 and CDR2 sequences are MGHRA and YSYEKL. Trimming removed 4 bases from V and 4 bases from J; junction bases left unmatched: 8. CDR3 length: 15 amino acids. The CDR3 loop reads CASSPPDRESYGYTF. The CDR3 DNA reads TGCGCCAGCAGCCCTCCGGACAGGGAATCCTATGGCTACACCTTC.

The gene calls are TRBV5-1 and TRBJ1-6; D is unresolved. Trimming stripped 1 base from V and 6 bases from J, with 8 bases between. Germline lookup yields CDR1 SGHRS and CDR2 YFSETQ. The CDR3 totals 14 residues. The CDR3 sequence: CASSLTDTNSPLHF. CDR3 bases: TGCGCCAGCAGCTTGACAGACACTAATTCACCCCTCCACTTT.

The chain joins TRBV12-3 or TRBV12-4 to TRBJ1-3, with D unclear. This CDR3 has 13 residues. Trimming stripped 6 bases from V and 0 bases from J, with 6 bases between. The CDR3 reads CASSLSSGNTIYF. The DNA of the CDR3 is TGTGCCAGCAGCTTGAGCTCTGGAAACACCATATATTTT.

The V gene is TRBV30, the J gene TRBJ1-2, with 9 bases matching TRBD1. The germline V gene has CDR1 GTSNPN and CDR2 SVGIG (reference sequence). CDR3 length equals 15 residues. Losses at the gene ends were 4 bases for V and 1 base for J; bases not matched to a gene: 7. The CDR3 loop reads CAWTTPGQGNYGYTF. The CDR3 DNA is TGTGCCTGGACCACCCCGGGACAGGGTAACTATGGCTACACCTTC.

This clone was observed a few times. The V and J genes are TRBV13 and TRBJ1-2; 8 bases fit TRBD1. Germline CDR1 and CDR2: PRHDT and FYEKMQ (reference sequence). V was clipped by 5 bases and J by 4 bases; unmatched bases: 21. The length of the CDR3 is 19 residues. CDR3 bases: TGTGCCAGCAGCCCGACTGGTGGACAGGGATTAGTTGGGTCCTATGGCTACACCTTC. Protein product: CASSPTGGQGLVGSYGYTF.

The chain has TRBV7-9 and TRBJ1-2; unclear D gene. Germline V gene data show CDR1 as SEHNR and CDR2 as FQNEAQ (reference sequence). The V end lost 4 bases, the J end lost 10 bases, and 22 bases lay between the germline ends. The CDR3 contains 15 residues. This CDR3 is CASSSGGRVIKDYTF. Here the CDR3 DNA reads TGTGCCAGCAGCTCCGGAGGGAGGGTTATTAAGGACTACACCTTC.

Here the CDR3 reads CASSRGLSGNTIYF. The CDR3 DNA sequence: TGTGCCAGCAGTAGGGGTCTCTCTGGAAACACCATATATTTT. This chain connects TRBV28 to TRBJ1-3; maybe TRBD1 (5 bases). V was shortened by 5 bases and J by 0 bases, with 8 bases between the two germline ends. The V gene's germline CDR1 is MDHEN and CDR2 SYDVKM. This CDR3 spans 14 amino acids. Full variable domain (outside the CDR3, taken from reference TRBV28 and TRBJ1-3): DVKVTQSSRYLVKRTGEKVFLECVQDMDHENMFWYRQDPGLGLRLIYFSYDVKMKEKGDIPEGYSVSREKKERFSLILESASTNQTSMYLCASSRGLSGNTIYFGEGSWLTVV.

This clone showed up just once. The chain uses TRBV7-9 and TRBJ2-3; D possibly corresponds to TRBD1 (6 bases). The germline V and J ends were trimmed by 5 bases and 3 bases, with 12 bases remaining between them. Germline V gives CDR1 SEHNR, CDR2 FQNEAQ (reference sequence). This CDR3 contains 14 residues. The CDR3 loop reads CASSLRGFTDTQYF. CDR3 in DNA: TGTGCCAGCAGCCTCAGGGGTTTTACAGATACGCAGTATTTT. The full variable domain, with the rest looked up from reference TRBV7-9 and TRBJ2-3, is DTGVSQNPRHKITKRGQNVTFRCDPISEHNRLYWYRQTLGQGPEFLTYFQNEAQLEKSRLLSDRFSAERPKGSFSTLEIQRTEQGDSAMYLCASSLRGFTDTQYFGPGTRLTVL.

This chain uses TRBV27 with TRBJ1-1; D ambiguous. V was pared by 7 bases and J by 2 bases, with 14 bases between. Germline CDR1 and CDR2: MNHEY and SMNVEV (reference sequence). This CDR3 comprises 14 residues. This CDR3 reads CASKDPGINTEAFF. The CDR3 DNA is TGTGCCAGCAAAGACCCCGGGATTAACACTGAAGCTTTCTTT.

J is TRBJ1-2 and V is TRBV5-1, with 8 bases aligning to TRBD1. V lost 4 bases to trimming and J lost 6 bases; unmatched junction nucleotides: 5. The CDR3 extends over 13 amino acids. Germline-derived CDR1 and CDR2 are SGHRS and YFSETQ. CDR3 loop: CASSPDREDGYTF. For the CDR3, the DNA is TGCGCCAGCAGCCCGGACAGGGAGGATGGCTACACCTTC.

The chain is built from TRBV11-3 and TRBJ2-1; TRBD2 is a possible D gene (5 bases). V lost 5 bases and J 3 bases, leaving 11 bases between the germline ends. The length of the CDR3 is 14 residues. Germline lookup yields CDR1 SGHNT and CDR2 YENEEA. The CDR3 loop is CASSPHRGYNEQFF. The CDR3 bases are TGTGCCAGCAGCCCTCATCGGGGCTACAATGAGCAGTTCTTC.

V is TRBV19 and J is TRBJ1-2; TRBD1 might be the D (6 bases). The CDR3 is 14 amino acids. Germline assignment: CDR1 LNHDA and CDR2 SQIVND (reference sequence). V was shortened by 6 bases and J by 0 bases, with 11 bases between the two germline ends. The CDR3 DNA reads as TGTGCCAGTAGCGAACAGGGACCTAACTATGGCTACACCTTC. This codes for CASSEQGPNYGYTF.

The gene calls are TRBV6-6 and TRBJ1-1, with D hard to call. The V end lost 6 bases, the J end lost 1 base, and 30 bases lay between the germline ends. This CDR3 spans 20 amino acids. From germline, CDR1 is MNHNY and CDR2 SVGAGI (reference sequence). CDR3 DNA: TGTGCCAGCAGCCGTCGGCGCTCCCCTTTAATCCCCGGAGGGAACACTGAAGCTTTCTTT. Protein: CASSRRRSPLIPGGNTEAFF.

This sequence joins TRBV6-2 or TRBV6-3 and TRBJ1-1; D is ambiguous. V lost 5 bases to trimming and J lost 1 base, with 8 bases between them. CDR1 is MNHEY, CDR2 SVGEGT, per germline. This CDR3 has 13 amino acids. CDR3 sequence (DNA): TGTGCCAGCAGTAATGAGGGGAACACTGAAGCTTTCTTT. Translated: CASSNEGNTEAFF.

Only one count was recorded for this clone. J is TRBJ2-3 and V is TRBV6-6; 14 bases fit TRBD2. The CDR3 is made up of 17 amino acids. The J segment lost 5 bases and the V segment lost 5 bases, leaving 9 bases of the junction unmatched. Per the germline V gene, CDR1 is MNHNY and CDR2 is SVGAGI (reference sequence). The DNA of the CDR3 is TGTGCCAGCAGTCAGTCTCGGACTAGCGGGGGGCAAGATACGCAGTATTTT. This translates into CASSQSRTSGGQDTQYF.

The chain combines TRBV10-3 with TRBJ1-2; possible D gene TRBD1, 5 bases. With 3 bases removed from V and 5 bases from J, the gap between germline ends came to 10 bases. The germline V gene encodes CDR1 ENHRY and CDR2 SYGVKD. The CDR3 covers 13 residues. This CDR3 reads CAISDGGWYGYTF. The CDR3 DNA sequence: TGTGCCATCAGTGACGGGGGGTGGTATGGCTACACCTTC.

The chain carries TRBV14 and TRBJ1-1; no clear D gene. The CDR3 contains 13 residues. The germline V gene encodes CDR1 SGHDN and CDR2 FVKESK. The germline V and J ends were trimmed by 0 bases and 5 bases, with 7 bases remaining between them. The CDR3 DNA follows: TGTGCCAGCAGCCAAGAGAGTAGAACTGAAGCTTTCTTT. It codes for CASSQESRTEAFF.

Of note for this clone: One end of the junction varies from germline; a read error may be responsible. The V gene is TRBV30, the J gene TRBJ1-4, with 7 bases lining up with TRBD1. CDR3 length equals 15 residues. Germline V gene data show CDR1 as GTSNPN and CDR2 as SVGIG (reference sequence). CDR3 sequence: CAWRFPDRTTEKLFF. CDR3 in DNA: TGTGCCTGGAGGTTCCCGGACAGGACTACTGAAAAACTGTTTTTT.

The chain joins TRBV7-2 to TRBJ1-2; unclear D gene. Per germline, CDR1 SGHTA and CDR2 FQGNSA. Trimming shortened V by 4 bases and J by 3 bases, and 6 bases separated the two germline ends. This CDR3 is 12 amino acids long. The CDR3 DNA reads TGTGCCAGCAGCTGGAGCGACTATGGCTACACCTTC. This sequence encodes CASSWSDYGYTF.